One sample yielded the 8 T cell receptor beta chains listed below, sequenced in a study of shared clonotypes between healthy human individuals. Using immunoSEQ multiplex PCR, the repertoire was profiled, and TCRdb retains in-frame clones only, with some absent. The sample holds about 660,000 clones, over 65% seen once. Sequenced input: memory CD4+ T cells sorted from blood. Described subset: CD45RA-negative fraction. Source of these receptors: a woman aged 25 to 39 in good health.

The chain uses TRBV30 and TRBJ2-7; TRBD2 agrees at 8 bases. The CDR3 consists of 14 residues. The V and J ends lost 1 base and 4 bases, in that order; junction bases with no gene match: 6. Germline V gene lookup returns CDR1 GTSNPN and CDR2 SVGIG (reference sequence). The CDR3 DNA is TGTGCCTGGAGTGGGGGACTAGGAAAATACGAGCAGTACTTC. Translating it yields CAWSGGLGKYEQYF.

The gene calls are TRBV7-3 and TRBJ2-4, with 7 positions matching TRBD2. Looked up from germline, CDR1 is SGHTA and CDR2 is FQGTGA. V was pared by 0 bases and J by 1 base, with 0 bases of the junction left unmatched. The CDR3 runs to 15 residues. The CDR3 bases are TGTGCCAGCAGCTTAACGGGAGGGGCCAAAAACATTCAGTACTTC. Encoded protein: CASSLTGGAKNIQYF. Full variable domain (missing parts from reference TRBV7-3 and TRBJ2-4): GAGVSQTPSNKVTEKGKYVELRCDPISGHTALYWYRQSLGQGPEFLIYFQGTGAADDSGLPNDRFFAVRPEGSVSTLKIQRTERGDSAVYLCASSLTGGAKNIQYFGAGTRLSVL.

This clone was detected a few times. The DNA for the CDR3 is TGTGCCAGTAGGCGGGCCGGGACAGCGAATCAGCCCCAGCATTTT. This encodes CASRRAGTANQPQHF. The chain has TRBV19 and TRBJ1-5; 7 bases are shared with TRBD1. In germline, CDR1 is LNHDA, CDR2 SQIVND (reference sequence). The CDR3 contains 15 residues. V was clipped by 6 bases and J by 4 bases; unmatched bases: 9. Using reference TRBV19 and TRBJ1-5 for the parts outside the CDR3, the full variable domain is DGGITQSPKYLFRKEGQNVTLSCEQNLNHDAMYWYRQDPGQGLRLIYYSQIVNDFQKGDIAEGYSVSREKKESFPLTVTSAQKNPTAFYLCASRRAGTANQPQHFGDGTRLSIL.

This clone turned up a few times. The gene calls are TRBV7-6 and TRBJ2-7; D might be TRBD2 (5 bases). Germline assignment: CDR1 SGHVS and CDR2 FNYEAQ. This CDR3 is 13 amino acids long. Trimming stripped 1 base from V and 7 bases from J, with 11 bases between. The CDR3 here is CASSLGGYGEQYF. The CDR3, as DNA: TGTGCCAGCAGCTTAGGCGGGTATGGGGAGCAGTACTTC.

V is TRBV2 and J is TRBJ2-3, with TRBD2 as a possible D gene (5 bases). Trimming stripped 5 bases from V and 2 bases from J, with 11 bases between. This CDR3 is 14 amino acids long. Germline V gene sequence: CDR1 SNHLY, CDR2 FYNNEI. The CDR3 DNA sequence: TGTGCCAGCAGTTTAGACTATGACACAGATACGCAGTATTTT. This encodes CASSLDYDTDTQYF. Full variable domain (rest looked up from reference TRBV2 and TRBJ2-3): EPEVTQTPSHQVTQMGQEVILRCVPISNHLYFYWYRQILGQKVEFLVSFYNNEISEKSEIFDDQFSVERPDGSNFTLKIRSTKLEDSAMYFCASSLDYDTDTQYFGPGTRLTVL.

This clone has more than one count but fewer than ten. Other nucleotide sequences in the sample specify the same CDR3. The V and J genes are TRBV5-5 and TRBJ2-7, with 9 bases that match TRBD1. The CDR3 is 14 amino acids. After removal of 4 bases from V and 2 bases from J, the junction contained 4 bases not matched to a gene. CDR1 and CDR2 from the germline V gene are SGHKS and YYEKEE (reference sequence). The CDR3 nucleotides are TGTGCCAGCAGCAGGGGACAGGGCGCCTACGAGCAGTACTTC. Its translation is CASSRGQGAYEQYF. The full variable domain, with the rest looked up from reference TRBV5-5 and TRBJ2-7, is DAGVTQSPTHLIKTRGQQVTLRCSPISGHKSVSWYQQVLGQGPQFIFQYYEKEERGRGNFPDRFSARQFPNYSSELNVNALLLGDSALYLCASSRGQGAYEQYFGPGTRLTVT.

J is TRBJ2-7 and V is TRBV29-1, with 11 bases fitting TRBD2. Germline assignment: CDR1 SQVTM and CDR2 ANQGSEA. J was trimmed by 0 bases and V by 6 bases; bases with no gene match: 4. CDR3 size: 14 residues. This chain's CDR3 is CSVMTSGNSYEQYF. As DNA, the CDR3 is TGCAGCGTAATGACTAGCGGGAACTCCTACGAGCAGTACTTC.

The chain carries TRBV6-4 and TRBJ2-5; no clear D. The length of the CDR3 is 13 residues. Trimming removed 6 bases at V and 4 bases at J, with 12 bases between. Looked up from germline, CDR1 is MRHNA and CDR2 is SNTAGT. The CDR3 sequence is CASSWAVGETQYF. The CDR3 DNA sequence: TGTGCCAGCAGCTGGGCGGTGGGAGAGACCCAGTACTTC.